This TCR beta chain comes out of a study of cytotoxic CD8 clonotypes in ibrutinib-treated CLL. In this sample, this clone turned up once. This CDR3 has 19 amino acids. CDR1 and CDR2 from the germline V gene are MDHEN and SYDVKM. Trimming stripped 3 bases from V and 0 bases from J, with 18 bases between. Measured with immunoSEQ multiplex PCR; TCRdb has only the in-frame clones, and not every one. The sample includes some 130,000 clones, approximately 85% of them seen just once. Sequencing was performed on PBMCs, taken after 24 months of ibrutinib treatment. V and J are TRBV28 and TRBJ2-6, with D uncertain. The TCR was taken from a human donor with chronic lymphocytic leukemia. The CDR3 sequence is CASSFQTIYVYSGANVLTF. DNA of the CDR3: TGTGCCAGCAGTTTTCAGACAATTTATGTCTACTCTGGGGCCAACGTCCTGACTTTC.